This is a list of T cell receptor beta chains from one sample in a study of T cell responses to AZD1222 COVID-19 vaccine. The repertoire was sequenced with immunoSEQ multiplex PCR; TCRdb's copy has only in-frame clones and lacks some. Of about 130,000 clones in the sample, about 90% were seen once. This specimen consisted of peripheral blood, obtained on day 0 of AZD1222 vaccination. All receptors derive from an adult in good health. Each CDR3 is given with its conserved first and last residue. A D gene is named only where the DNA matches it firmly. Rows give clone size only sometimes, using once, few, many, or a class for an expanded clone.

v_call	d_call	cdr3_length	clone_size	j_call	cdr3_nt	cdr3_aa
TRBV6-5	-	15	-	TRBJ2-5	TGTGCCAGCAAACGAACTGAGGGGGAAGGAGAGACCCAGTACTTC	CASKRTEGEGETQYF
TRBV10-3	-	14	-	TRBJ2-1	TGTGCCATCAGTGCACGGGAGCTGCTAGGTGAGCAGTTCTTC	CAISARELLGEQFF
TRBV5-1	TRBD2	15	-	TRBJ2-7	TGCGCCAGCAGCCCCGGGGCTAGCGGCTCCTACGAGCAGTACTTC	CASSPGASGSYEQYF
TRBV18	-	13	-	TRBJ1-1	TGTGCCAGCTCACAGGGACAGAACACTGAAGCTTTCTTT	CASSQGQNTEAFF
TRBV5-1	-	18	-	TRBJ1-5	TGCGCCAGCAGCCCAATACCCGGGACACCTAATAGCAATCAGCCCCAGCATTTT	CASSPIPGTPNSNQPQHF
TRBV7-3	-	12	-	TRBJ2-1	TGTGCCAGCAGCTCCGCCAACAATGAGCAGTTCTTC	CASSSANNEQFF
TRBV6-1	-	13	-	TRBJ1-5	TGTGCCAGCAGTGAAGCGCCTCCCAAACCCCAGCATTTT	CASSEAPPKPQHF
TRBV29-1	TRBD1	12	once	TRBJ2-2	TGCAGCGTTGGACAGGGCACCGGGGAGCTGTTTTTT	CSVGQGTGELFF
TRBV6-1	-	17	-	TRBJ1-5	TGTGCCAGCAGTGGGGGACGGGGGGCGTTTGGCAATCAGCCCCAGCATTTT	CASSGGRGAFGNQPQHF
TRBV7-8	-	16	-	TRBJ1-6	TGTGCCAGCAGCTTAGAATCAGCGGCCGTAGCCTCACCCCTCCACTTT	CASSLESAAVASPLHF
TRBV7-3	-	13	-	TRBJ1-1	TGTGCCAGCAGCTTAGGGGGCACCACTGAAGCTTTCTTT	CASSLGGTTEAFF
TRBV2	-	21	-	TRBJ1-2	TGTGCCAGCAGTGAGTTCATGGCGGTAGGAGCATCGACAGGTGCTAGCTATGGCTACACCTTC	CASSEFMAVGASTGASYGYTF
TRBV5-1	-	15	-	TRBJ1-4	TGCGCCAGCAGGTTGTACAGCGCAACTAATGAAAAACTGTTTTTT	CASRLYSATNEKLFF
TRBV5-6	-	15	-	TRBJ1-1	TGTGCCAGCAGCTTGGAATCCGGGACCAACACTGAAGCTTTCTTT	CASSLESGTNTEAFF
TRBV5-4	-	13	-	TRBJ1-3	TGTGCCAGCAGCCTTCGAAGCAGAAACACCATATATTTT	CASSLRSRNTIYF
TRBV3-1/TRBV3-2	-	11	few	TRBJ1-1	TGTGCCAGCAGCCAACAGGGGACGGCTTTCTTT	CASSQQGTAFF